Below are 19 T cell receptor beta chains sequenced from a single sample in a study of human T cells and chemical hapten exposure. TCRdb re-derived calls from the RACE reads in MiXCR, one entry per CDR3 protein. Here the sample spans 85,000 to 95,000 distinct CDR3 sequences, about 10% being singletons. Sample time point: healthy volunteer bleed at 2 weeks. The template was total RNA from unfractionated whole blood. Material for sequencing was whole blood. The receptors here all came from a female donor in good health. Some clones in this sample may be carry-over from other donors' samples.

There are many counts of this clonotype. This sequence joins TRBV28 and TRBJ2-3, with 13 bases that match TRBD2. This CDR3 has 15 residues. Germline V gene data show CDR1 as MDHEN and CDR2 as SYDVKM. The V gene end was trimmed by 5 bases and the J gene end by 5 bases; junction bases not matched to a gene: 4. CDR3: CASSTSGRAVDTQYF. CDR3 sequence (DNA): TGTGCCAGCAGTACTAGCGGGAGGGCCGTAGATACGCAGTATTTT.

This clonotype was counted between two and nine times. This sequence joins TRBV19 and TRBJ2-1; 8 bases agree with TRBD1. The germline V gene encodes CDR1 LNHDA and CDR2 SQIVND (reference sequence). V lost 7 bases and J lost 7; bases outside the gene matches: 9. The CDR3 is made up of 14 amino acids. DNA for the CDR3: TGTGCCAGTACACGCGGACAGGGAAGGAATGAGCAGTTCTTC. Translated, it gives CASTRGQGRNEQFF. The variable domain in full, with the rest retrieved from reference TRBV19 and TRBJ2-1, is DGGITQSPKYLFRKEGQNVTLSCEQNLNHDAMYWYRQDPGQGLRLIYYSQIVNDFQKGDIAEGYSVSREKKESFPLTVTSAQKNPTAFYLCASTRGQGRNEQFFGPGTRLTVL.

Many counts were recorded for this clonotype. V and J are TRBV20-1 and TRBJ2-3; D is unclear. V was trimmed by 6 bases and J by 2 bases, leaving 6 bases between them. This CDR3 region has 11 residues. CDR1 and CDR2 (germline): DFQATT, SNEGSKA (reference sequence). For the CDR3, the DNA is TGCAGTGCGGCGGCCACAGATACGCAGTATTTT. Protein sequence: CSAAATDTQYF.

This chain uses TRBV5-6 with TRBJ2-6; possible D gene TRBD2, 5 bases. From germline, CDR1 is SGHDT and CDR2 YYEEEE. This CDR3 has 17 residues. V lost 4 bases and J lost 0, with 14 bases in between. The CDR3 loop reads CASSPLRVYSGANVLTF. DNA for the CDR3: TGTGCCAGCAGCCCGCTGCGGGTTTACTCTGGGGCCAACGTCCTGACTTTC.

This sequence joins TRBV19 and TRBJ2-2; 11 bases are a match to TRBD2. The germline V gene has CDR1 LNHDA and CDR2 SQIVND (reference sequence). The CDR3 has 18 residues. J was trimmed by 2 bases and V by 4 bases; bases with no gene match: 9. The CDR3 DNA follows: TGTGCCAGTAGTAACCCGGGACTAGCGGAACATAACACCGGGGAGCTGTTTTTT. Its protein is CASSNPGLAEHNTGELFF.

The V call is TRBV7-9, the J call TRBJ2-5; the D call may be TRBD1 or TRBD2 (5 bases each). The V and J ends lost 4 bases and 4 bases respectively, with 16 bases between them. Germline CDR1 and CDR2: SEHNR and FQNEAQ (reference sequence). The CDR3 contains 15 residues. The CDR3 spells CASSSGTDPSETQYF. Written as DNA, the CDR3 is TGTGCCAGCAGCTCCGGGACGGACCCCTCAGAGACCCAGTACTTC.

This clonotype appeared many times. The chain is built from TRBV29-1 and TRBJ2-2, with D perhaps TRBD2 (7 bases). Germline values: CDR1 SQVTM, CDR2 ANQGSEA. This CDR3 is built from 14 residues. V was clipped by 7 bases and J by 6 bases, with 18 bases between them. The CDR3 DNA reads as TGCAGCGCCCTGGGGGGGGCCCTCTCCGGGGAGCTGTTTTTT. It specifies CSALGGALSGELFF.

The CDR3 nucleotides read TGTGCCAGCAGCCAAGCGGGAGAGTCGTACTTC. Translating gives CASSQAGESYF. The genes are TRBV7-9 and TRBJ2-7; 8 bases align to TRBD2. V was clipped by 5 bases and J by 12 bases; unmatched bases: 6. CDR3 length: 11 residues. CDR1 and CDR2 from the germline V gene are SEHNR and FQNEAQ (reference sequence).

This clonotype was detected a few times. This chain joins TRBV3-1 and TRBJ2-2, with TRBD2 identical over 15 bases. The CDR3 length is 16 residues. CDR1 and CDR2 (germline): LGHDT, YNNKEL (reference sequence). J lost 6 bases, V lost 5 bases, and 4 bases had no gene match. This CDR3 reads CASSSWTSGRAGELFF. The DNA of the CDR3 is TGTGCCAGCAGCTCGTGGACTAGCGGGAGGGCCGGGGAGCTGTTTTTT.

This rearrangement joins TRBV7-2 to TRBJ1-6; a possible D gene is TRBD1 (6 bases). Germline CDR1 is SGHTA and CDR2 is FQGNSA. CDR3 length equals 17 residues. Deletions cut 3 bases from V and 0 bases from J, with 12 bases between. This chain's CDR3 is CASSFQGLSSYNSPLHF. The CDR3 bases are TGTGCCAGCAGCTTTCAGGGGTTGAGCTCCTATAATTCACCCCTCCACTTT.

This clonotype occurred many times. This chain uses TRBV6-1 with TRBJ1-1, with 7 bases identical to TRBD1. V shed 2 bases, J shed 5 bases, and the junction held 5 bases outside the gene matches. The CDR3 consists of 14 residues. Per the germline V gene, CDR1 is MNHNS and CDR2 is SASEGT. The CDR3 region is CASSELYRGTEAFF. The CDR3 DNA sequence: TGTGCCAGCAGTGAATTGTACAGGGGTACTGAAGCTTTCTTT.

The rearrangement uses TRBV27 and TRBJ1-2, with D possibly matching TRBD1 (5 bases). The CDR3 has 12 residues. Trimming took off 8 bases at V and 8 bases at J, with 15 bases between the two ends. The V gene's germline CDR1 is MNHEY and CDR2 SMNVEV (reference sequence). In DNA, the CDR3 is TGTGCCAGCGCAGGGCAAGCAGGCGGCTACACCTTC. Encoded protein: CASAGQAGGYTF.

In this sample, this clonotype turned up a few times. V is TRBV2 and J is TRBJ1-6; a weak D match, TRBD1 (6 bases). Germline CDR1 and CDR2: SNHLY and FYNNEI. CDR3 length: 16 amino acids. V shed 8 bases and J shed 7 bases, with 21 bases lying between them. CDR3 residues: CASRKEGVKGNSPLHF. The CDR3 nucleotides read TGTGCCAGCCGCAAGGAGGGGGTAAAGGGGAATTCACCCCTCCACTTT. The full variable domain, its missing parts supplied by reference TRBV2 and TRBJ1-6, is EPEVTQTPSHQVTQMGQEVILRCVPISNHLYFYWYRQILGQKVEFLVSFYNNEISEKSEIFDDQFSVERPDGSNFTLKIRSTKLEDSAMYFCASRKEGVKGNSPLHFGNGTRLTVT.

This clonotype was detected a few times. The V and J genes are TRBV9 and TRBJ2-7, with a tentative D call TRBD1 (5 bases). Germline loops: CDR1 SGDLS, CDR2 YYNGEE. V was shortened by 1 base and J by 2 bases, with 10 bases between the two germline ends. CDR3 size: 14 residues. The CDR3 bases are TGTGCCAGCAGCGTACAAGCAGGGCCCTACGAGCAGTACTTC. Protein sequence: CASSVQAGPYEQYF.

About this clonotype itself: This could be a read error, since a much larger clone is one nucleotide away. Lacking the conserved final phenylalanine or tryptophan, this CDR3 likely reflects a read error. The chain carries TRBV3-1 and TRBJ2-7, with D perhaps matching TRBD2 (5 bases). Germline assignment: CDR1 LGHDT and CDR2 YNNKEL (reference sequence). CDR3 length equals 15 residues. Trimming removed 4 bases from V and 0 bases from J, with 13 bases in between. The CDR3 coding sequence is TGTGCCAGCAGCCCTACTAGATCCCTCTCCTACGAGCAGTACTAC. This codes for CASSPTRSLSYEQYY.

Many counts were recorded for this clonotype. This chain connects TRBV12-3 or TRBV12-4 to TRBJ2-1; TRBD2 might be the D (7 bases). Trimming removed 3 bases at V and 5 bases at J, with 20 bases between. This CDR3 has 17 residues. CDR3 DNA sequence: TGTGCCAGCAGTTTTTTAGGGGGGAAAGCGGGAAACAATGAGCAGTTCTTC. Residues: CASSFLGGKAGNNEQFF.

With regard to this clonotype: This could be a read error, since a much larger clone is one nucleotide away. The J gene is TRBJ2-7, the V gene TRBV7-9; a possible D gene is TRBD2 (6 bases). This CDR3 contains 16 residues. The germline gives CDR1 SEHNR, CDR2 FQNEAQ (reference sequence). The CDR3 coding sequence is TGTGTCAGCAGCTTACGTCGTGAGTCCCTCGGGGGTGAGCAGTACTTC. It yields the protein CVSSLRRESLGGEQYF.

This clonotype occurred many times. The chain couples TRBV5-1 to TRBJ2-5; TRBD2 aligns across 10 bases. This CDR3 spans 15 amino acids. The V and J ends lost 6 bases and 5 bases, in that order; junction bases with no gene match: 10. Germline V lookup: CDR1 SGHRS, CDR2 YFSETQ. Here the CDR3 reads CASISGRALGETQYF. The CDR3 nucleotides read TGCGCCAGCATAAGCGGGAGGGCCCTCGGGGAGACCCAGTACTTC. Combining the CDR3 with reference TRBV5-1 and TRBJ2-5 gives the whole variable domain KAGVTQTPRYLIKTRGQQVTLSCSPISGHRSVSWYQQTPGQGLQFLFEYFSETQRNKGNFPGRFSGRQFSNSRSEMNVSTLELGDSALYLCASISGRALGETQYFGPGTRLLVL.

The genes are TRBV6-5 and TRBJ1-5; tentatively, D is TRBD1 (6 bases). Between the trimmed V and J ends, which lost 0 bases and 2 bases, there was a span of 8 bases. In germline, CDR1 is MNHEY, CDR2 SVGAGI. This CDR3 is built from 15 residues. In nucleotides, the CDR3 is TGTGCCAGCAGTTACTCGCACAGGGGCAATCAGCCCCAGCATTTT. Its translation: CASSYSHRGNQPQHF.